This TCR beta chain originates from a study of CD8+ T cells in alopecia areata. A word on this clone: Its target is unknown.

Study-wide findings and caveats: Unlike in mice, where it was clearer, TCR sharing across patients was less clear, possibly HLA-related. Normal scalp had lower clonality than lesional scalp, with alopecia totalis/universalis lesions showing this most strongly. Sequence data from scalp samples additionally include resident alphabeta T cells of normal skin.

TCR sequencing used cDNA made by reverse transcription of extracted RNA. Repertoires were generated with immunoSEQ multiplex PCR, while TCRdb's copy carries only in-frame clones and drops some. The sample consists of some 51,000 clones, almost 97% of them appearing once. Sequences were derived from CD8+ T cells sorted from blood, sampled at week 0. The receptor was derived from a human donor with alopecia areata.

The CDR3, as DNA: TGTGCCAGCAGTGATCCGGGACAGAACTATGGCTACACCTTC. This gives the protein CASSDPGQNYGYTF. This chain links TRBV2 with TRBJ1-2; 7 nucleotides match TRBD1. CDR1 and CDR2 from the germline V gene are SNHLY and FYNNEI. The CDR3 extends over 14 amino acids. V was pared by 3 bases and J by 2 bases, with 3 bases of the junction left unmatched.